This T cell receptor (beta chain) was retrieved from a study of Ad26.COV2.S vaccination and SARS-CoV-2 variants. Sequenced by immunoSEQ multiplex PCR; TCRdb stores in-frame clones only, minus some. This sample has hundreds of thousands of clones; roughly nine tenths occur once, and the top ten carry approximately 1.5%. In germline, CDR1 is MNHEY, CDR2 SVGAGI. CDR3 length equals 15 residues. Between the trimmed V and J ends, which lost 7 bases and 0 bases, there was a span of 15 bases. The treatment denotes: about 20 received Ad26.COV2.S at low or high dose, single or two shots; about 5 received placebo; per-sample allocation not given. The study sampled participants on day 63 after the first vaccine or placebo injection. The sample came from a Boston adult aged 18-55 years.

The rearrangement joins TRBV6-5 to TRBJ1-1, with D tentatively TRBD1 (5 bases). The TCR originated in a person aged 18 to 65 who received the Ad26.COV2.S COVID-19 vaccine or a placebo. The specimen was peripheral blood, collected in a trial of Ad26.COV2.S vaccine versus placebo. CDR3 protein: CASIGVGDMNTEAFF. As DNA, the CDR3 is TGTGCCAGCATCGGGGTGGGGGATATGAACACTGAAGCTTTCTTT.